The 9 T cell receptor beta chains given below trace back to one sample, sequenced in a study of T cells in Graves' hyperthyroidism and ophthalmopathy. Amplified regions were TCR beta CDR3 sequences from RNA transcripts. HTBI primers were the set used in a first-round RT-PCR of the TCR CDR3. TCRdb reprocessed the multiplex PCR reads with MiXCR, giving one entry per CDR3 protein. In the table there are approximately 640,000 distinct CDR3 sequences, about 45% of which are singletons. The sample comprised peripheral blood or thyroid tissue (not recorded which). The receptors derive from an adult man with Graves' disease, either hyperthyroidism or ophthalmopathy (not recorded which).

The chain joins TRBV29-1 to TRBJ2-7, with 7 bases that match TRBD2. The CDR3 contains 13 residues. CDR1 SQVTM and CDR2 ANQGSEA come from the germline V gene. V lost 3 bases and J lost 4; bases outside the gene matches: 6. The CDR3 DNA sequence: TGCAGCGTTGACGGTGGCGGGGGATACGAGCAGTACTTC. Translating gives CSVDGGGGYEQYF.

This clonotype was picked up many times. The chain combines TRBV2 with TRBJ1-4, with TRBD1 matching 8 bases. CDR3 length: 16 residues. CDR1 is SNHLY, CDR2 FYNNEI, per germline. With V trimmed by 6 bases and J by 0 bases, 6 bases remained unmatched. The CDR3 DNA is TGTGCCAGCAGCCGGCAGGGGGCCGCAACTAATGAAAAACTGTTTTTT. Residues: CASSRQGAATNEKLFF.

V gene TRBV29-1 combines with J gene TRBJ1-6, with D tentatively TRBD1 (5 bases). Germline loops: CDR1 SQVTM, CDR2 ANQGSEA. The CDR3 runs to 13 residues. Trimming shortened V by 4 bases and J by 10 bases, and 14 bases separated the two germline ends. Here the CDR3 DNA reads TGCAGCGTTGTCTCCGGGGCTGGATCACCCCTCCACTTT. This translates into CSVVSGAGSPLHF.

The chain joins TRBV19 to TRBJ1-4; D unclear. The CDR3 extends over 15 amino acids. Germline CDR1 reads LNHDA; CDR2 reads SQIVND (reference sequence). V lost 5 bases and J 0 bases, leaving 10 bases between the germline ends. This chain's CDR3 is CASSRGTATNEKLFF. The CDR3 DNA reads TGTGCCAGTAGTCGGGGAACCGCAACTAATGAAAAACTGTTTTTT.

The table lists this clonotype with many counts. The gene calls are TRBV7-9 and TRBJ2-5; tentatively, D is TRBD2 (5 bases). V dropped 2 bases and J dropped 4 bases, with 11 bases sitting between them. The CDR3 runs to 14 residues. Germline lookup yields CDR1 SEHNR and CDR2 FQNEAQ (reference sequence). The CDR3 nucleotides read TGTGCCAGCAGCTTAATGGGAGTTCGAGAGACCCAGTACTTC. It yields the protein CASSLMGVRETQYF.

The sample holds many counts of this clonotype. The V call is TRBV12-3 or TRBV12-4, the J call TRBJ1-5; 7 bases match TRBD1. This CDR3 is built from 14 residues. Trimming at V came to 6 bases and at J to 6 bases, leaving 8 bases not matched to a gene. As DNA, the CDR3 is TGTGCCAGCAGCCCCGACAGGGCAAGTCAGCCCCAGCATTTT. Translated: CASSPDRASQPQHF.

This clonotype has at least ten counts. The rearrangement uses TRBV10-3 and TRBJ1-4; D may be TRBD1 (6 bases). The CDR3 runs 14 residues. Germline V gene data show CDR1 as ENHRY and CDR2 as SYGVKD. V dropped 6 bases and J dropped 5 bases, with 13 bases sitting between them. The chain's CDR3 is CAISPDQGNEKLFF. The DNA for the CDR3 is TGTGCCATCAGCCCCGACCAGGGGAATGAAAAACTGTTTTTT.

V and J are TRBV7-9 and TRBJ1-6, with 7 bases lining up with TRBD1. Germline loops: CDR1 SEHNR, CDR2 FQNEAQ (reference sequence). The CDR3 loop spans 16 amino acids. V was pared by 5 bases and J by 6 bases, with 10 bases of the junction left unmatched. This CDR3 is CASSRPKGTVNSPLHF. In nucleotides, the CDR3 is TGTGCCAGCAGCCGCCCCAAGGGGACAGTTAATTCACCCCTCCACTTT.

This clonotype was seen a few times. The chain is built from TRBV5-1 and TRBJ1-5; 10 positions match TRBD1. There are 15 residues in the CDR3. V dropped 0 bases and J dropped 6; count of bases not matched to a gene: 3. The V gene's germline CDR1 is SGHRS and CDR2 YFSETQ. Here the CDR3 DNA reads TGCGCCAGCAGCTTGGGGGACAGGGGAAGTCAGCCCCAGCATTTT. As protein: CASSLGDRGSQPQHF.